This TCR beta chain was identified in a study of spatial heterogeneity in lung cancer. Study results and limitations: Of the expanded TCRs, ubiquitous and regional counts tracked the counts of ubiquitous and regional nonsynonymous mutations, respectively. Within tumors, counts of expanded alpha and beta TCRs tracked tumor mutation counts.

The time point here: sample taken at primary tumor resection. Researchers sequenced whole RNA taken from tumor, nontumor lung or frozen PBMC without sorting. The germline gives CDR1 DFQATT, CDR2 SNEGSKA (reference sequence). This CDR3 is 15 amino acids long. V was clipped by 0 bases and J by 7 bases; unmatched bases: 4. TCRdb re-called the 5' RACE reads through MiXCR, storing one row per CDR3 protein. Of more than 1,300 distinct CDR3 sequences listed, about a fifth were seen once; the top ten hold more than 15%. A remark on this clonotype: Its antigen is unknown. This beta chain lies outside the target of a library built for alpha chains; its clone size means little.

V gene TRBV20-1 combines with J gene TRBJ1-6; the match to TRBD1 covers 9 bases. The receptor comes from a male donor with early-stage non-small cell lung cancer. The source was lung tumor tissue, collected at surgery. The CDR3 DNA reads TGCAGTGCTAGAGAATCCGGGACAGGGAATTCACCCCTCCACTTT. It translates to CSARESGTGNSPLHF.